Sequencing of this T cell receptor (beta chain) was carried out in a study of T cells after yellow fever vaccination. TCRdb used MiXCR to reprocess the 5' RACE reads, holding one entry per CDR3 protein. The table records about 580,000 distinct CDR3 sequences, approximately 16% of them present only once. The germline V gene has CDR1 SQVTM and CDR2 ANQGSEA. The CDR3 contains 13 residues. V lost 6 bases and J lost 7; bases outside the gene matches: 8. This chain joins TRBV29-1 and TRBJ2-7; 11 bases are a match to TRBD1. The source is a man aged 18 to 35 who received the YFV17D yellow fever vaccine. The source material was PBMCs, sampled around 5 days after the first yellow fever vaccination. The CDR3 reads CSVAEGQGGEQYF. For the CDR3, the DNA is TGCAGCGTGGCCGAGGGACAGGGGGGAGAGCAGTACTTC.